This T cell receptor (beta chain) is from a study of cytomegalovirus exposure and HLA in healthy donors. With 2 bases clipped from V and 3 bases from J, the junction kept 1 base outside the gene matches. In germline, CDR1 is SGHAT, CDR2 FQNNGV. This CDR3 is 13 amino acids long. This clone was seen a single time. Antigen unknown. The assay was immunoSEQ multiplex PCR, and TCRdb's table has in-frame clones only and misses some. The data show a few hundred thousand clones, 88% seen once. Overall study findings and caveats: In the approximately 130 validation repertoires, just under 95% of cluster scores exceeded 0, per a later analysis. Rare TCR sequences predominated, though certain public TCRs were found in many donors. The study labeled more than 150 TCR beta chains cytomegalovirus-associated.

An approximately 120-subject validation cohort, separate from the approximately 720-subject first cohort, supplied the donors. The sample comprised PBMCs. The receptor was isolated from a man aged 25 to 45 in good health and CMV-seronegative. The V and J genes are TRBV11-2 and TRBJ2-7, with TRBD1 identical over 7 bases. The CDR3 loop is CASSLNRGYEQYF. The CDR3 DNA reads TGTGCCAGCAGCTTAAACAGGGGCTACGAGCAGTACTTC.